This TCR beta chain was observed in a study of blood T cell repertoires in COVID-19. Study information: Donors in the United States, Italy and Spain gave samples during acute or convalescent COVID-19.

The germline V gene has CDR1 MNHEY and CDR2 SVGAGI. V was cut by 5 bases and J by 9 bases, with 8 bases left in between. The CDR3 loop spans 12 amino acids. Using immunoSEQ multiplex PCR, the repertoire was profiled, and TCRdb retains in-frame clones only, with some absent. This table has around 200,000 clones, 88% appearing once. This chain joins TRBV6-5 and TRBJ1-6, with a weak D call TRBD1 (5 bases). The sequence derives from a man aged 18 to 29 with active or convalescent COVID-19. Specimen: peripheral blood. The chain's CDR3 is CASSPQGSPLHF. CDR3 in DNA: TGTGCCAGCAGTCCTCAGGGTTCACCCCTCCACTTT.